These 24 T cell receptor beta chains came from one sample sequenced in a study of vaccination effects on CD4 cells after COVID-19. Their recognized antigens are unknown. At the end of 10 days of culture, CD4+ T cells were isolated. Generated by immunoSEQ multiplex PCR, the TCRdb table keeps only in-frame clones and is missing some. The sample carries 20,000 to 25,000 clones, around 67% recorded once. The sequencing here drew on CD4+ T cells from PBMCs cultured without peptide, taken before COVID-19 vaccination. The receptors stem from a human donor who received a COVID-19 vaccine.

The chain recombines TRBV10-3 with TRBJ1-5, with 7 bases identical to TRBD1. The CDR3 is made up of 13 amino acids. Per germline, CDR1 ENHRY and CDR2 SYGVKD. V lost 7 bases, J lost 7 bases, and 7 bases stayed unmatched. The DNA for the CDR3 is TGTGCCATCAACCCGAACAGGGGCCAGCCCCAGCATTTT. Translation: CAINPNRGQPQHF.

The sample holds a few counts of this clone. V and J are TRBV2 and TRBJ2-2; possibly TRBD2 for D (5 bases). Germline values: CDR1 SNHLY, CDR2 FYNNEI. This CDR3 is built from 14 residues. V shed 6 bases and J shed 3 bases, with 11 bases lying between them. CDR3 DNA: TGTGCCAGCAGGGTGGAGAGGGACACCGGGGAGCTGTTTTTT. This encodes CASRVERDTGELFF.

This clone showed up just a few times. This chain uses TRBV2 with TRBJ1-5, with 7 bases aligning to TRBD1. The CDR3 loop spans 15 amino acids. Germline V lookup: CDR1 SNHLY, CDR2 FYNNEI. J gave up 0 bases and V 6 bases, and 5 bases lay outside the gene matches. CDR3 sequence (DNA): TGTGCCAGCAGCCCGGGGGACAGTAGCAATCAGCCCCAGCATTTT. This gives the protein CASSPGDSSNQPQHF.

This clone has just a few counts. This rearrangement joins TRBV2 to TRBJ1-1; unclear D gene. This CDR3 region has 13 residues. CDR1 SNHLY and CDR2 FYNNEI come from the germline V gene. V was shortened by 2 bases and J by 1 base, with 5 bases between the two germline ends. CDR3 nucleotide sequence: TGTGCCAGCAGTGAACTGGAGAACACTGAAGCTTTCTTT. Protein: CASSELENTEAFF.

This clone was seen more than once but under ten times. This chain uses TRBV19 with TRBJ1-6, with TRBD1 matching 7 bases. From germline, CDR1 is LNHDA and CDR2 SQIVND (reference sequence). Trimming took 6 bases from V and 5 from J; bases not matched to a gene: 4. CDR3 size: 14 residues. The CDR3 nucleotides are TGTGCCAGTAGCAACAGGGGAAATAATTCACCCCTCCACTTT. This translates into CASSNRGNNSPLHF.

V is TRBV2 and J is TRBJ1-5; D unclear. The germline CDR1 and CDR2 sequences are SNHLY and FYNNEI. Trimming shortened V by 7 bases and J by 4 bases, and 14 bases separated the two germline ends. There are 14 residues in the CDR3. The CDR3 here is CASKNDGINQPQHF. The CDR3, as DNA: TGTGCCAGCAAAAACGACGGGATAAATCAGCCCCAGCATTTT.

V and J are TRBV7-9 and TRBJ1-2; 8 bases are a match to TRBD1. The CDR3 spans 17 residues. In germline, CDR1 is SEHNR, CDR2 FQNEAQ (reference sequence). V was pared by 5 bases and J by 1 base, with 12 bases of the junction left unmatched. CDR3 loop: CASSIQGARVINYGYTF. DNA of the CDR3: TGTGCCAGCAGCATTCAGGGGGCGCGGGTTATTAACTATGGCTACACCTTC.

J is TRBJ2-1 and V is TRBV15; 7 bases align to TRBD1. Germline V gene lookup returns CDR1 LNHNV and CDR2 YYDKDF (reference sequence). The CDR3 sequence is 17 residues long. The V gene end was trimmed by 5 bases and the J gene end by 3 bases; junction bases not matched to a gene: 13. The CDR3 nucleotides are TGTGCCACCAGCTTACGACTGTACCCAGGGGGCTACAATGAGCAGTTCTTC. Encoded protein: CATSLRLYPGGYNEQFF.

The CDR3 region is CASSQDPTSGKPPDTQYF. The CDR3 DNA follows: TGTGCCAGCAGCCAAGACCCGACTAGCGGGAAGCCCCCAGATACGCAGTATTTT. The chain links TRBV3-1 (or the pseudogene TRBV3-2) to TRBJ2-3; TRBD2 matches 11 bases. In germline, CDR1 is LGHDT, CDR2 YNNKEL (reference sequence). V trimming: 0 bases; J trimming: 4 bases; junction bases outside the gene matches: 9. The CDR3 runs 18 residues.

The chain recombines TRBV18 with TRBJ2-1; 10 nucleotides match TRBD2. J was trimmed by 9 bases and V by 1 base; bases with no gene match: 6. The CDR3 consists of 15 residues. Germline values: CDR1 KGHSH, CDR2 LQKENI. CDR3 in amino acids: CASSPRSGGAAEQFF. Written as DNA, the CDR3 is TGTGCCAGCTCACCACGCAGCGGGGGGGCCGCTGAGCAGTTCTTC.

The chain carries TRBV28 and TRBJ2-7, with D possibly matching TRBD1 (5 bases). The V end was cut by 10 bases, the J end by 4 bases, with 14 bases between. The CDR3 contains 12 residues. Germline-derived CDR1 and CDR2 are MDHEN and SYDVKM. The CDR3 DNA sequence: TGTGCCACGCAGGGCTACCCATACGAGCAGTACTTC. Its protein product is CATQGYPYEQYF.

The V gene is TRBV19, the J gene TRBJ1-3; D may be TRBD1 (5 bases). V dropped 5 bases and J dropped 0 bases, with 8 bases sitting between them. The CDR3 totals 14 residues. Germline V lookup: CDR1 LNHDA, CDR2 SQIVND (reference sequence). As DNA, the CDR3 is TGTGCCAGTAGTTCGGGGCTCTCTGGAAACACCATATATTTT. Protein: CASSSGLSGNTIYF.

The chain couples TRBV19 to TRBJ2-3; D tentatively reads TRBD1 or TRBD2 (5 bases each). Germline CDR1 reads LNHDA; CDR2 reads SQIVND (reference sequence). The CDR3 sequence is 15 residues long. Between the trimmed V and J ends, which lost 4 bases and 2 bases, there was a span of 13 bases. The DNA for the CDR3 is TGTGCCAGTAGTAGGAGGCAGGGAGACACAGATACGCAGTATTTT. Its translation: CASSRRQGDTDTQYF.

The chain recombines TRBV7-9 with TRBJ1-1; 7 bases fit TRBD1. In germline, CDR1 is SEHNR, CDR2 FQNEAQ (reference sequence). Trimming at V came to 5 bases and at J to 5 bases, leaving 11 bases not matched to a gene. The CDR3 is made up of 15 amino acids. The DNA of the CDR3 is TGTGCCAGCAGCACGTCCGGGACAGCGGGGACTGAAGCTTTCTTT. Translated, it gives CASSTSGTAGTEAFF.

The chain combines TRBV10-3 with TRBJ1-6; 7 bases map to TRBD1. This CDR3 is built from 13 residues. V lost 6 bases and J lost 8; bases outside the gene matches: 4. Germline values: CDR1 ENHRY, CDR2 SYGVKD. The CDR3 DNA sequence: TGTGCCATCAGGGGGGACAGTTATTCACCCCTCCACTTT. The encoded protein is CAIRGDSYSPLHF.

V usage is TRBV27 and J usage is TRBJ2-2; a weak D match, TRBD1 (6 bases). Trimming took off 5 bases at V and 0 bases at J, with 22 bases between the two ends. The germline gives CDR1 MNHEY, CDR2 SMNVEV (reference sequence). The CDR3 has 19 residues. The CDR3: CASSPYELIRGANTGELFF. The CDR3 DNA follows: TGTGCCAGCAGTCCCTATGAACTAATCAGGGGAGCGAACACCGGGGAGCTGTTTTTT.

The rearrangement joins TRBV29-1 to TRBJ1-1; no clear D gene. Trimming took 4 bases from V and 1 from J, leaving 7 bases between them. CDR3 length equals 12 residues. Germline V gene lookup returns CDR1 SQVTM and CDR2 ANQGSEA. The CDR3 loop is CSVGYRNTEAFF. CDR3 nucleotide sequence: TGCAGCGTTGGGTACCGGAACACTGAAGCTTTCTTT.

This clone turned up a few times. The CDR3 DNA sequence: TGCGCCAGCAGTCAAAGGCGGAGGGGCTACGAGCAGTACTTC. Residues: CASSQRRRGYEQYF. This rearrangement joins TRBV23-1 to TRBJ2-7; D is perhaps TRBD2 (6 bases). TRBV23-1 counts as an open reading frame of uncertain function. Trimming stripped 2 bases from V and 3 bases from J, with 11 bases between. The CDR3 length is 14 residues.

J is TRBJ1-2 and V is TRBV19; D is uncertain. V dropped 7 bases and J dropped 2 bases, with 14 bases sitting between them. CDR3 length: 14 residues. The germline CDR1 and CDR2 sequences are LNHDA and SQIVND (reference sequence). The CDR3 here is CASTRGGRNYGYTF. For the CDR3, the DNA is TGTGCCAGTACTCGGGGAGGGCGAAACTATGGCTACACCTTC. Variable domain in full (rest from reference TRBV19 and TRBJ1-2): DGGITQSPKYLFRKEGQNVTLSCEQNLNHDAMYWYRQDPGQGLRLIYYSQIVNDFQKGDIAEGYSVSREKKESFPLTVTSAQKNPTAFYLCASTRGGRNYGYTFGSGTRLTVV.

The chain links TRBV7-2 to TRBJ1-6; D unclear. The length of the CDR3 is 13 residues. The V end lost 6 bases, the J end lost 9 bases, and 12 bases lay between the germline ends. The germline gives CDR1 SGHTA, CDR2 FQGNSA. In DNA form, the CDR3 reads TGTGCCAGCAGGGTCCGGACGGCTTCACCCCTCCACTTT. Encoded protein: CASRVRTASPLHF.

The chain employs TRBV5-1 and TRBJ2-4; D may be TRBD2 (5 bases). The CDR3 consists of 13 residues. The V end lost 0 bases, the J end lost 7 bases, and 8 bases lay between the germline ends. CDR1 and CDR2 from the germline V gene are SGHRS and YFSETQ. Written as DNA, the CDR3 is TGCGCCAGCAGCTTGGTTCCGGGGAACATTCAGTACTTC. Amino acids: CASSLVPGNIQYF.

This chain links TRBV6-2 or TRBV6-3 with TRBJ1-2; unclear D gene. The CDR3 spans 15 residues. Per germline, CDR1 MNHEY and CDR2 SVGEGT. The ends were cut back, 0 bases at V and 2 bases at J, with 10 bases in the middle. The CDR3, as DNA: TGTGCCAGCAGTTACTCGAGAGGGCGCAACTATGGCTACACCTTC. This gives the protein CASSYSRGRNYGYTF.

The chain is built from TRBV20-1 and TRBJ1-1; D uncertain. CDR1 is DFQATT, CDR2 SNEGSKA, per germline (reference sequence). Trimming removed 2 bases at V and 4 bases at J, with 5 bases between. CDR3 size: 11 residues. CDR3 in DNA: TGCAGTGCTAGATGGGGCACTGAAGCTTTCTTT. This encodes CSARWGTEAFF.

V and J are TRBV29-1 and TRBJ2-7; D is tentatively TRBD1 or TRBD2 (5 bases each). From germline, CDR1 is SQVTM and CDR2 ANQGSEA. Trimming took 6 bases from V and 3 from J, leaving 21 bases between them. The CDR3 is 15 amino acids. This chain's CDR3 is CSVQGDGPVGYEQYF. The CDR3 DNA reads as TGCAGCGTCCAAGGGGACGGCCCCGTGGGCTACGAGCAGTACTTC.